This T cell receptor beta chain was identified in a study of post-analysis software for immune sequencing data. Turning to this clonotype: Its specificity is unknown.

TCR beta cDNA libraries had unique molecular identifiers. TCRdb processed the PCR reads anew with MiXCR; each CDR3 protein has one entry. The sample has hundreds of thousands of distinct CDR3 sequences, about 53% seen once. Findings and caveats of the study: TRBV5-6, TRBV5-1 and TRBV20-1 were among four to six TRBV segments more frequent in patients than controls.

Per the germline V gene, CDR1 is SGHRS and CDR2 is YFSETQ. Losses at the gene ends were 0 bases for V and 4 bases for J; bases not matched to a gene: 5. The CDR3 spans 15 residues. The TCR was taken from a girl aged 10 to 17 with multiple sclerosis. The sequencing sample was made of blood. The rearrangement uses TRBV5-1 and TRBJ2-7; 9 bases match TRBD1. DNA for the CDR3: TGCGCCAGCAGCTTGGCCGGGACAGGGAATTACGAGCAGTACTTC. It encodes CASSLAGTGNYEQYF.